A single T cell receptor (beta chain) is shown here with its context. This entry is derived from a study of cytotoxic CD8 clonotypes in ibrutinib-treated CLL. On the study more broadly: Response samples were drawn at a median of about eleven months of treatment, range 6 to 36.

Germline V gives CDR1 SGHRS, CDR2 YFSETQ. The CDR3 has 15 residues. Trimming cost V 0 bases and J 6 bases, with 15 bases left between them. Clones were read by immunoSEQ multiplex PCR, and TCRdb kept only the in-frame ones, dropping some. The sample records approximately 210,000 clones, 55% to 85% being singletons. The chain employs TRBV5-1 and TRBJ1-2; D not resolved. This clonotype was sampled from a human donor with chronic lymphocytic leukemia. The sample was PBMCs, taken after 24 months of ibrutinib treatment. This chain's CDR3 is CASSLGGYGDDGYTF. The CDR3 DNA sequence: TGCGCCAGCAGCTTGGGTGGCTACGGAGACGATGGCTACACCTTC.